The 16 T cell receptor beta chains below come from one sample, sequenced in a study of CD8 T cells in cerebrospinal fluid in Alzheimer's disease. TCRdb re-called the 10x single-cell sequencing reads; one entry per CDR3 protein, DNA not given. This sample contains about 480 distinct CDR3 sequences. The sequencing input was cerebrospinal fluid. Every receptor here comes from a human donor with Parkinson's disease.

This clonotype is called medium-sized based on its frequency. This chain connects TRBV7-8 to TRBJ1-4. The CDR3 loop spans 13 amino acids. Germline CDR1 and CDR2: SGHVS and FQNEAQ. CDR3: CATGGEDWEKLFF.

This clonotype is called medium-sized based on its frequency. The chain couples TRBV20-1 to TRBJ2-7; the TRBD2 assignment by TCRdb is unverifiable without DNA. Germline values: CDR1 DFQATT, CDR2 SNEGSKA (reference sequence). The CDR3 runs 13 residues. CDR3 loop: CSASRGPRLEQYF.

Judged by frequency, this clonotype is medium-sized (0.01 to 0.1%). V and J are TRBV3-1 and TRBJ2-1; lacking DNA, the TRBD1 call made by TCRdb goes unchecked. Germline loops: CDR1 LGHDT, CDR2 YNNKEL (reference sequence). CDR3 length: 16 residues. CDR3 protein: CASSQSPGIQYNEQFF.

This clonotype is labeled medium-sized based on frequency. This sequence joins TRBV2 and TRBJ2-3; the TCRdb D gene call, TRBD1, has no DNA to confirm it. The CDR3 runs to 15 residues. Germline assignment: CDR1 SNHLY and CDR2 FYNNEI. The CDR3 sequence is CATSPGGLNTDTQYF.

This clonotype counts as medium-sized by frequency. The chain combines TRBV3-1 with TRBJ2-5; TCRdb names TRBD2, which stays unverified in the absence of DNA. This CDR3 is 16 amino acids long. Germline V lookup: CDR1 LGHDT, CDR2 YNNKEL (reference sequence). This CDR3 reads CASSQDSSGGRETQYF.

This clonotype ranks as medium-sized in terms of frequency. The rearrangement uses TRBV27 and TRBJ2-1. The CDR3 has 17 amino acids. CDR1 is MNHEY, CDR2 SMNVEV, per germline (reference sequence). The CDR3 loop is CASSPSRMVETGDEQFF.

This clonotype counts as medium-sized by frequency. This chain links TRBV15 with TRBJ1-2; TCRdb proposes TRBD1, but this gene call is untestable without DNA. Germline CDR1 and CDR2: LNHNV and YYDKDF (reference sequence). CDR3 length: 14 residues. The CDR3 loop reads CATSRGDPLDGYTF. Using reference TRBV15 and TRBJ1-2 for the parts outside the CDR3, the full variable domain is DAMVIQNPRYQVTQFGKPVTLSCSQTLNHNVMYWYQQKSSQAPKLLFHYYDKDFNNEADTPDNFQSRRPNTSFCFLDIRSPGLGDTAMYLCATSRGDPLDGYTFGSGTRLTVV.

Considering frequency, this clonotype is large. This sequence joins TRBV5-1 and TRBJ1-5. This CDR3 is built from 14 residues. Germline CDR1 SGHRS, CDR2 YFSETQ. The CDR3 sequence is CASSEGGSNQPQHF.

By frequency, this clonotype is medium-sized. The chain joins TRBV7-3 to TRBJ1-2; TCRdb designates TRBD1, a call that cannot be tested without DNA. CDR3 size: 13 residues. Germline CDR1 reads SGHTA; CDR2 reads FQGTGA. The CDR3 sequence is CASSPGKGHGYTF. The whole variable domain, filled in from reference TRBV7-3 and TRBJ1-2, reads GAGVSQTPSNKVTEKGKYVELRCDPISGHTALYWYRQSLGQGPEFLIYFQGTGAADDSGLPNDRFFAVRPEGSVSTLKIQRTERGDSAVYLCASSPGKGHGYTFGSGTRLTVV.

Its frequency marks this clonotype as medium-sized (0.01 to 0.1%). The J gene is TRBJ2-1, the V gene TRBV4-1; no DNA is available, so the TRBD1 call from TCRdb remains unchecked. The V gene's germline CDR1 is MGHRA and CDR2 YSYEKL. The CDR3 runs 16 residues. The CDR3 is CASSQRGTPDYNEQFF.

Its frequency marks this clonotype as medium-sized (0.01 to 0.1%). This chain uses TRBV10-2 with TRBJ2-5; TCRdb indicates TRBD2, and absent DNA this call remains unverified. CDR1 is WSHSY, CDR2 SAAADI, per germline. This CDR3 comprises 16 residues. This chain's CDR3 is CASSESPTSVQETQYF.

This clonotype counts as medium-sized by frequency. This sequence joins TRBV7-6 and TRBJ1-5; the TRBD1 assignment by TCRdb is unverifiable without DNA. This CDR3 has 13 amino acids. Germline lookup yields CDR1 SGHVS and CDR2 FNYEAQ. CDR3 amino acids: CASSLGQGQPQHF.

This clonotype is labeled medium-sized (0.01 to 0.1%) based on frequency. The chain links TRBV18 to TRBJ1-1. Germline V gene data show CDR1 as KGHSH and CDR2 as LQKENI. CDR3 length: 13 residues. The CDR3 spells CASSPQGGTEAFF.

J is TRBJ2-5 and V is TRBV20-1; TCRdb names TRBD1, which stays unverified in the absence of DNA. Per germline, CDR1 DFQATT and CDR2 SNEGSKA (reference sequence). The CDR3 consists of 12 residues. The CDR3 spells CSAPGHQETQYF.

This clonotype is deemed medium-sized by its frequency. This chain uses TRBV6-5 with TRBJ1-1. The CDR3 covers 16 residues. Germline loops: CDR1 MNHEY, CDR2 SVGAGI. The CDR3 protein is CASSYSFGVFNTEAFF.

This clonotype is identified as large (0.1 to 1%) from frequency. The chain recombines TRBV7-2 with TRBJ1-2; without DNA, the TCRdb call of TRBD1 cannot be checked. Looked up from germline, CDR1 is SGHTA and CDR2 is FQGNSA. This CDR3 region has 15 residues. CDR3 amino acids: CASSGTGGVFLGYTF.